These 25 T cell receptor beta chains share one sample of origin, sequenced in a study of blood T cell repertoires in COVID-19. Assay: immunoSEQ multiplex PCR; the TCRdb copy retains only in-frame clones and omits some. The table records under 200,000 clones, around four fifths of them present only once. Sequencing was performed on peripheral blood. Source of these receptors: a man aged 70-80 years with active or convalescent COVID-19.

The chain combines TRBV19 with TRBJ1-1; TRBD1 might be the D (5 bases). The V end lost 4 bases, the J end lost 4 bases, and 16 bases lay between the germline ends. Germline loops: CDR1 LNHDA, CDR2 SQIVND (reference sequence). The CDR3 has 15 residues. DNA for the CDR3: TGTGCCAGTAGTAGCTCCAGGGCAGGGATCACTGAAGCTTTCTTT. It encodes CASSSSRAGITEAFF. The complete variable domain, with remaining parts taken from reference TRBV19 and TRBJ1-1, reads DGGITQSPKYLFRKEGQNVTLSCEQNLNHDAMYWYRQDPGQGLRLIYYSQIVNDFQKGDIAEGYSVSREKKESFPLTVTSAQKNPTAFYLCASSSSRAGITEAFFGQGTRLTVV.

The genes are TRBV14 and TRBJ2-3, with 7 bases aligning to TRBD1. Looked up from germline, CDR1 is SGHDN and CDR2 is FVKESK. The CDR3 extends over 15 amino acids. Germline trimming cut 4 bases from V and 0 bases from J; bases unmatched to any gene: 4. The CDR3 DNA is TGTGCCAGCAGCCGGGGACAGCTTAGCACAGATACGCAGTATTTT. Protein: CASSRGQLSTDTQYF.

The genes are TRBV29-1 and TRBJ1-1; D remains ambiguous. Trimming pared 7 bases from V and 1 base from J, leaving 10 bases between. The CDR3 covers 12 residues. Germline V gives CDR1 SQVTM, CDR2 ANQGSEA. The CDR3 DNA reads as TGCAGCGCGCAAAGACAGAACACTGAAGCTTTCTTT. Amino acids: CSAQRQNTEAFF. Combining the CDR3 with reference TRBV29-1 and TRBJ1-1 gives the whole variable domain SAVISQKPSRDICQRGTSLTIQCQVDSQVTMMFWYRQQPGQSLTLIATANQGSEATYESGFVIDKFPISRPNLTFSTLTVSNMSPEDSSIYLCSAQRQNTEAFFGQGTRLTVV.

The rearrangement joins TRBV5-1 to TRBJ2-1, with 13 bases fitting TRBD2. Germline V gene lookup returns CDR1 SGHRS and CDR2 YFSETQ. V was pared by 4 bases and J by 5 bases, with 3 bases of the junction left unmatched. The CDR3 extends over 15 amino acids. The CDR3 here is CASSLGLAGHNEQFF. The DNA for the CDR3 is TGCGCCAGCAGCCTGGGACTAGCGGGGCACAATGAGCAGTTCTTC.

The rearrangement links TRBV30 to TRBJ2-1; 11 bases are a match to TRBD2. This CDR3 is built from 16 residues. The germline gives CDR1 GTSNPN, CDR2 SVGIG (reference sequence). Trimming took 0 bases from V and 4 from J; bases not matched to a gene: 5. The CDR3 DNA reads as TGTGCCTGGAGTGTAGTTAGCGGGGGGGTATACAATGAGCAGTTCTTC. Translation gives CAWSVVSGGVYNEQFF.

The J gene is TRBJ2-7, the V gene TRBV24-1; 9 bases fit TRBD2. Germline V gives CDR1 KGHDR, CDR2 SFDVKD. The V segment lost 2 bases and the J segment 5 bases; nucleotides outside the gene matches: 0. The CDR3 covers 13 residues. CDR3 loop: CATSDSSGDEQYF. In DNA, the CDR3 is TGTGCCACCAGTGATTCTAGCGGGGACGAGCAGTACTTC.

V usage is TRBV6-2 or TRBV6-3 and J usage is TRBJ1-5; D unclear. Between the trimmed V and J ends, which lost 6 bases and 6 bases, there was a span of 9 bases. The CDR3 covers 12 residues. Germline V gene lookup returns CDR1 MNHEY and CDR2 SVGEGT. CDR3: CASSPPGQPQHF. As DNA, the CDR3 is TGTGCCAGCAGCCCCCCCGGTCAGCCCCAGCATTTT.

CDR3 bases: TGTGCCAGCAGCTGGGACTCCCGAGACACTGAAGCTTTCTTT. Residues: CASSWDSRDTEAFF. The chain combines TRBV7-2 with TRBJ1-1, with D possibly TRBD1 on 5 matching bases. The ends were cut back, 4 bases at V and 3 bases at J, with 12 bases in the middle. The CDR3 totals 14 residues. The germline V gene has CDR1 SGHTA and CDR2 FQGNSA.

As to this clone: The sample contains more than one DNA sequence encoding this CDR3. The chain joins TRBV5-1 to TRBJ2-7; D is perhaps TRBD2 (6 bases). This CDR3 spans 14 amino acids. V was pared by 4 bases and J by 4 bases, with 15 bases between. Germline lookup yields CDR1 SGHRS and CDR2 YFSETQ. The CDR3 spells CASSPGTLSYEQYF. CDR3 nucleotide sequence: TGCGCCAGCAGCCCGGGGACTCTCTCATACGAGCAGTACTTC.

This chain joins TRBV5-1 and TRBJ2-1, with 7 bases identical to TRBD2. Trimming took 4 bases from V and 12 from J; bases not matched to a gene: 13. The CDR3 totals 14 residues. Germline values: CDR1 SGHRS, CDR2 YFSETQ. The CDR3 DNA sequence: TGCGCCAGCAGCCGGGGGGAGACTAGTCTCCGGCAGTTCTTC. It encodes CASSRGETSLRQFF. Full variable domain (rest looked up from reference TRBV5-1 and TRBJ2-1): KAGVTQTPRYLIKTRGQQVTLSCSPISGHRSVSWYQQTPGQGLQFLFEYFSETQRNKGNFPGRFSGRQFSNSRSEMNVSTLELGDSALYLCASSRGETSLRQFFGPGTRLTVL.

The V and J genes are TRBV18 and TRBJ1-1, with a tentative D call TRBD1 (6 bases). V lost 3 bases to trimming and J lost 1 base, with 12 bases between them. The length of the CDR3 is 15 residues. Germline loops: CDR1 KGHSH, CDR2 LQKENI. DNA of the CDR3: TGTGCCAGCTCACCCTATAAGGACAGGAACACTGAAGCTTTCTTT. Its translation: CASSPYKDRNTEAFF. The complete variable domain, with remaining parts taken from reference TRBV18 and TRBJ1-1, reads NAGVMQNPRHLVRRRGQEARLRCSPMKGHSHVYWYRQLPEEGLKFMVYLQKENIIDESGMPKERFSAEFPKEGPSILRIQQVVRGDSAAYFCASSPYKDRNTEAFFGQGTRLTVV.

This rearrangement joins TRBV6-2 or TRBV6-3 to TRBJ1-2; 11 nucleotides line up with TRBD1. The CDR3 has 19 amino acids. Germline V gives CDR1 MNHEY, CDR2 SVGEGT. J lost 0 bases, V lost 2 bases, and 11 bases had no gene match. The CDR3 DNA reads TGTGCCAGCAGTTACGAGTCGTTGGGACAGGGGGACCCTAACTATGGCTACACCTTC. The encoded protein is CASSYESLGQGDPNYGYTF.

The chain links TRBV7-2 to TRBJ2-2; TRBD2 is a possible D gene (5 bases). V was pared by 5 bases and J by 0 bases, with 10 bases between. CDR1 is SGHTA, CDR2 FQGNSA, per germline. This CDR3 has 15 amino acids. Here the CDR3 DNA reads TGTGCCAGCAGCCCAACCGGGACGAACACCGGGGAGCTGTTTTTT. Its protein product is CASSPTGTNTGELFF.

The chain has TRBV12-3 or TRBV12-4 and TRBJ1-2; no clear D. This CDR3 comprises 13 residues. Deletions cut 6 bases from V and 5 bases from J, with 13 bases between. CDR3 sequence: CASRTRTGYGYTF. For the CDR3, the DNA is TGTGCCAGCAGGACCCGGACTGGTTATGGCTACACCTTC.

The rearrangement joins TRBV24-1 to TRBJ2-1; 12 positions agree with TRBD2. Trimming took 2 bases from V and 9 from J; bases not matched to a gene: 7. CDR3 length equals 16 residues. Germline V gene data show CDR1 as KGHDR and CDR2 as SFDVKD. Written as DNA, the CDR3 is TGTGCCACCAGTGATTCGACTAGCGGGAGCGGTGGTGAGCAGTTCTTC. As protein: CATSDSTSGSGGEQFF.

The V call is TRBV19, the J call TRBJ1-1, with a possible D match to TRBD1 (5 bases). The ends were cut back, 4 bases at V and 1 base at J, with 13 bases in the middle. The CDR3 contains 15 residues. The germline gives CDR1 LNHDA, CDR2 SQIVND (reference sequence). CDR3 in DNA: TGTGCCAGTAGTACCTACGGGGGGTCGAACACTGAAGCTTTCTTT. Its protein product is CASSTYGGSNTEAFF.

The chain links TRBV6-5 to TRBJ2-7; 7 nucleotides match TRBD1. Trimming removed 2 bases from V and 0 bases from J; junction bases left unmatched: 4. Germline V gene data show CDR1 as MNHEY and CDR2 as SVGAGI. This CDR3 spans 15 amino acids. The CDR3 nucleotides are TGTGCCAGCAGTTACACCGGGACAGCCTCCTACGAGCAGTACTTC. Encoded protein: CASSYTGTASYEQYF.

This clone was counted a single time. The CDR3 DNA follows: TGTGCTAGCAGGGGAGTCCAAGAGACCCAGTACTTC. It yields the protein CASRGVQETQYF. The rearrangement links TRBV12-5 to TRBJ2-5; D possibly corresponds to TRBD1 (6 bases). The CDR3 is 12 residues long. From germline, CDR1 is LGHNT and CDR2 FRNRAP. V lost 9 bases to trimming and J lost 1 base, with 9 bases between them.

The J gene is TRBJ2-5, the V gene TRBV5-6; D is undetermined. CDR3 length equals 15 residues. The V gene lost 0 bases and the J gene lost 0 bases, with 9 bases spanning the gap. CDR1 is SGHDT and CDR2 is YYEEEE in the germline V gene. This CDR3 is CASSLDSLHQETQYF. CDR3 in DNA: TGTGCCAGCAGCTTGGACTCTCTCCACCAAGAGACCCAGTACTTC.

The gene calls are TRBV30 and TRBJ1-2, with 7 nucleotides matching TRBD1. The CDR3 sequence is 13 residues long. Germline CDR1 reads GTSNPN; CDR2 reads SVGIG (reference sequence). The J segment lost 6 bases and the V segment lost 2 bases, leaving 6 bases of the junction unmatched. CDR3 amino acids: CAWSLAGGHGYTF. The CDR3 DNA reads TGTGCCTGGAGTCTGGCAGGGGGTCATGGCTACACCTTC.

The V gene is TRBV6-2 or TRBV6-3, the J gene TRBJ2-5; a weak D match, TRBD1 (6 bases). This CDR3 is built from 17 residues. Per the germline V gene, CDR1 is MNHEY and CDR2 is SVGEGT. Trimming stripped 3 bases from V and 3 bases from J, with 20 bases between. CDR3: CASSYVVGGRNKETQYF. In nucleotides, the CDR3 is TGTGCCAGCAGTTATGTGGTTGGGGGCCGCAACAAAGAGACCCAGTACTTC.

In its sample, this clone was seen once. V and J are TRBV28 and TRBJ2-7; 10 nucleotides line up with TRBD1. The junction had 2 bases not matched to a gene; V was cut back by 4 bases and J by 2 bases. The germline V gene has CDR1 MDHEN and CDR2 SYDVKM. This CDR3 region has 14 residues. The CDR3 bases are TGTGCCAGCAGTTCGACAGGGGGCGCCTACGAGCAGTACTTC. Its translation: CASSSTGGAYEQYF.

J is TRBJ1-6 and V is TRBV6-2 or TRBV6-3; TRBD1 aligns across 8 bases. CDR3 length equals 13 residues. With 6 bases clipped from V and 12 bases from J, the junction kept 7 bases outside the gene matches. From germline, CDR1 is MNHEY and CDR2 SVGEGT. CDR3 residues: CASSVQGVEPLHF. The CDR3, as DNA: TGTGCCAGCAGCGTACAGGGGGTCGAACCCCTCCACTTT.

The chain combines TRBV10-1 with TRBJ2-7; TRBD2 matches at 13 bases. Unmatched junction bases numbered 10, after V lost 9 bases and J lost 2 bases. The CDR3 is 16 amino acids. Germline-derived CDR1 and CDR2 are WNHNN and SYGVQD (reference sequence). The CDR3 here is CARGTSGTLPPYEQYF. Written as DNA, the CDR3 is TGCGCCAGAGGGACTAGCGGGACTCTCCCCCCCTACGAGCAGTACTTC.

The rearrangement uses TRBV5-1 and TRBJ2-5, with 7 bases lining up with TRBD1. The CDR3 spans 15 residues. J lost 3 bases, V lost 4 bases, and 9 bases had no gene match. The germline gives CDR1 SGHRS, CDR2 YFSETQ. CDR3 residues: CASSRTTGLEETQYF. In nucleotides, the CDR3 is TGCGCCAGCAGCAGAACGACAGGGCTCGAAGAGACCCAGTACTTC.